A selection of T cell receptor beta chains follows, all from one sample in a study of beta chain features in type 1 diabetes. Profiling relied on immunoSEQ multiplex PCR, and the TCRdb table lists in-frame clones only, not all of them. The sample consists of more than 350,000 clones, 10% to 12% of them appearing once. The specimen sequenced was naive CD4+ T cells from blood. These receptors came from a woman between 18 and 30 years old in good health. Each CDR3 is given with its conserved first and last residue. Fields, in order: V gene, J gene, D gene, clone size, CDR3 DNA, CDR3 protein. The D gene is left open where the match is weak. Clone size appears in some rows only: once, few, many, or a class for an expanded clone.

v_call: TRBV11-1
j_call: TRBJ1-2
d_call: NA
clone_size: few
cdr3_nt: TGTGCCAGCAGCCCTTGGGGGGGCGCGCAATATGGCTACACCTTC
cdr3_aa: CASSPWGGAQYGYTF

v_call: TRBV7-2
j_call: TRBJ2-7
d_call: NA
clone_size: NA
cdr3_nt: TGTGCCAGCGGGACACCTAACTACGAGCAGTACTTC
cdr3_aa: CASGTPNYEQYF

v_call: TRBV7-9
j_call: TRBJ1-1
d_call: NA
clone_size: NA
cdr3_nt: TGTGCCAGCAGCTTCCTTAATCCGGAAGCTTTCTTT
cdr3_aa: CASSFLNPEAFF

v_call: TRBV5-4
j_call: TRBJ2-1
d_call: NA
clone_size: few
cdr3_nt: TGTGCCAGCAGCTCCTCGGGCTATGAGCAGTTCTTC
cdr3_aa: CASSSSGYEQFF

v_call: TRBV23-1
j_call: TRBJ2-1
d_call: NA
clone_size: few
cdr3_nt: TGCGCCAGCAAGCCGGGACACTGTCCTACAGGGGAGCAGTTCTTC
cdr3_aa: CASKPGHCPTGEQFF

v_call: TRBV6-5
j_call: TRBJ2-2
d_call: NA
clone_size: NA
cdr3_nt: TGTGCCAGCAGTTACGCCAAGGGTGCCGGCGGGGAGCTGTTTTTT
cdr3_aa: CASSYAKGAGGELFF

v_call: TRBV30
j_call: TRBJ2-7
d_call: NA
clone_size: few
cdr3_nt: TGTGCCTGGAATTGGGGGGCAGGTCGCGAGCAGTACTTC
cdr3_aa: CAWNWGAGREQYF

v_call: TRBV7-2
j_call: TRBJ1-2
d_call: NA
clone_size: NA
cdr3_nt: TGTGCCAGCAGCTTAAGGCCAGGTGGCTACACCTTC
cdr3_aa: CASSLRPGGYTF

v_call: TRBV18
j_call: TRBJ2-5
d_call: NA
clone_size: few
cdr3_nt: TGTGCCAGCTCACCGAGCCGATCACCACGGCAGACCCAGTACTTC
cdr3_aa: CASSPSRSPRQTQYF

v_call: TRBV4-3
j_call: TRBJ2-1
d_call: TRBD2
clone_size: many
cdr3_nt: TGCGCCAGCAGCCCCGGACTAGCGGTTTACAATGAGCAGTTCTTC
cdr3_aa: CASSPGLAVYNEQFF

v_call: TRBV15
j_call: TRBJ2-7
d_call: NA
clone_size: NA
cdr3_nt: TGTGCCACCAGCAGAGATCCCACCGATCCGGGCACGCAGTACTTC
cdr3_aa: CATSRDPTDPGTQYF

v_call: TRBV7-8
j_call: TRBJ2-7
d_call: TRBD2
clone_size: few
cdr3_nt: TGTGCCAGCAGCATCCGGCTAGCGGGAGCCTACGAGCAGTACTTC
cdr3_aa: CASSIRLAGAYEQYF

v_call: TRBV27
j_call: TRBJ2-5
d_call: TRBD1
clone_size: NA
cdr3_nt: TGTGCCAGCTGGGACAGGGGAGAGACCCAGTACTTC
cdr3_aa: CASWDRGETQYF

v_call: TRBV7-8
j_call: TRBJ2-1
d_call: TRBD2
clone_size: NA
cdr3_nt: TGTGCCAGCACCCTCCAATTTAGCGGGGCATCCTACAATGAGCAGTTCTTC
cdr3_aa: CASTLQFSGASYNEQFF

v_call: TRBV23-1
j_call: TRBJ2-1
d_call: NA
clone_size: NA
cdr3_nt: TGCGCCAGCAGTCTCGGAACGGAGTACAATGAGCAGTTCTTC
cdr3_aa: CASSLGTEYNEQFF

v_call: TRBV7-6
j_call: TRBJ2-3
d_call: NA
clone_size: NA
cdr3_nt: TGTGCCAGCAGCTTAGCGGGGGCGGGAGCCCCCGGGGATACGCAGTATTTT
cdr3_aa: CASSLAGAGAPGDTQYF

v_call: TRBV5-4
j_call: TRBJ2-1
d_call: NA
clone_size: NA
cdr3_nt: TGTGCCAGCAGCTTCGTCTACAATGAGCAGTTCTTC
cdr3_aa: CASSFVYNEQFF

v_call: TRBV5-1
j_call: TRBJ2-5
d_call: TRBD1
clone_size: NA
cdr3_nt: TGCGCCAGCAGCTTGTGGGCGACAGGGGAGGAGACCCAGTACTTC
cdr3_aa: CASSLWATGEETQYF

v_call: TRBV4-3
j_call: TRBJ2-4
d_call: NA
clone_size: NA
cdr3_nt: TGCGCCAGCAGCCAAGATCATCTAGCCAAAAACATTCAGTACTTC
cdr3_aa: CASSQDHLAKNIQYF

v_call: TRBV9
j_call: TRBJ2-5
d_call: NA
clone_size: few
cdr3_nt: TGTGCCAGCAGCGTTACTGGATTCCAAGAGACCCAGTACTTC
cdr3_aa: CASSVTGFQETQYF

v_call: TRBV18
j_call: TRBJ2-5
d_call: NA
clone_size: NA
cdr3_nt: TGTGCCAGCTCACCGTCGAGCCAAGAGACCCAGTACTTC
cdr3_aa: CASSPSSQETQYF

v_call: TRBV7-9
j_call: TRBJ2-3
d_call: NA
clone_size: NA
cdr3_nt: TGTGCCAGCAGCTTACCGGCGGGACGGGATACGCAGTATTTT
cdr3_aa: CASSLPAGRDTQYF

v_call: TRBV15
j_call: TRBJ2-3
d_call: NA
clone_size: few
cdr3_nt: TGTGCCACCAGCAGAGATTACACAGATACGCAGTATTTT
cdr3_aa: CATSRDYTDTQYF

v_call: TRBV7-9
j_call: TRBJ2-2
d_call: NA
clone_size: few
cdr3_nt: TGTGCCAGTTGGCGAGGCCCGTGGACCGGGGAGCTGTTTTTT
cdr3_aa: CASWRGPWTGELFF

v_call: TRBV29-1
j_call: TRBJ1-3
d_call: NA
clone_size: few
cdr3_nt: TGCAGCGGCGGGGACGGACTCTCTGGAAACACCATATATTTT
cdr3_aa: CSGGDGLSGNTIYF

v_call: TRBV5-5
j_call: TRBJ2-1
d_call: TRBD2
clone_size: NA
cdr3_nt: TGTGCCAGCAGCGGGGAGGGACTATCCTACAATGAGCAGTTCTTC
cdr3_aa: CASSGEGLSYNEQFF

v_call: TRBV15
j_call: TRBJ2-3
d_call: TRBD2
clone_size: NA
cdr3_nt: TGTGCCACCAGCAGAGACGGGACTAGTACAGATACGCAGTATTTT
cdr3_aa: CATSRDGTSTDTQYF

v_call: TRBV7-3
j_call: TRBJ2-6
d_call: NA
clone_size: few
cdr3_nt: TGTGCCAGCACCTCCTACAGTGGGGCCAACGTCCTGACTTTC
cdr3_aa: CASTSYSGANVLTF

v_call: TRBV7-3
j_call: TRBJ2-1
d_call: NA
clone_size: few
cdr3_nt: TGTGCCAGCAGCTTAGGGCTAGCTTACAATGAGCAGTTCTTC
cdr3_aa: CASSLGLAYNEQFF

v_call: TRBV7-8
j_call: TRBJ2-3
d_call: TRBD1
clone_size: few
cdr3_nt: TGTGCCAGCAGCTTAGACAGGGGAAGCACAGATACGCAGTATTTT
cdr3_aa: CASSLDRGSTDTQYF

v_call: TRBV28
j_call: TRBJ2-1
d_call: NA
clone_size: NA
cdr3_nt: TGTGCCAGCAGTCTAAGGCACAGTGAGCAGTTCTTC
cdr3_aa: CASSLRHSEQFF

v_call: TRBV7-8
j_call: TRBJ2-1
d_call: TRBD2
clone_size: NA
cdr3_nt: TGTGCCAGCAGCTTAAGGCTAGCGGGAGAGTGGTCCTACAATGAGCAGTTCTTC
cdr3_aa: CASSLRLAGEWSYNEQFF

v_call: TRBV7-2
j_call: TRBJ2-1
d_call: NA
clone_size: NA
cdr3_nt: TGTGCCAGCAGCTTAGGGTTTAGCGGAAGCTCCTACAATGAGCAGTTCTTC
cdr3_aa: CASSLGFSGSSYNEQFF

v_call: TRBV9
j_call: TRBJ2-7
d_call: TRBD2
clone_size: NA
cdr3_nt: TGTGCCAGCAGCGTCGGCGGGAGTGACGACGAGCAGTACTTC
cdr3_aa: CASSVGGSDDEQYF

v_call: TRBV4-1
j_call: TRBJ2-5
d_call: NA
clone_size: NA
cdr3_nt: TGCGCCAGCAGCCAAGGGGACGTAAGAGAGACCCAGTACTTC
cdr3_aa: CASSQGDVRETQYF

v_call: TRBV7-6
j_call: TRBJ1-3
d_call: NA
clone_size: few
cdr3_nt: TGTGCCAGCAGCTTAGGACGGAGCTCTGGAAACACCATATATTTT
cdr3_aa: CASSLGRSSGNTIYF

v_call: TRBV7-2
j_call: TRBJ1-1
d_call: NA
clone_size: few
cdr3_nt: TGTGCCAGCAGCCACAGGGAGTTCGGTACTGAAGCTTTCTTT
cdr3_aa: CASSHREFGTEAFF

v_call: TRBV7-2
j_call: TRBJ2-5
d_call: NA
clone_size: NA
cdr3_nt: TGTGCCAGCAGGCAACCGGGGGCCATCCAAGAGACCCAGTACTTC
cdr3_aa: CASRQPGAIQETQYF

v_call: TRBV19
j_call: TRBJ2-4
d_call: NA
clone_size: NA
cdr3_nt: TGTGCCAGTAGATACCAGGGTATGGCCAAAAACATTCAGTACTTC
cdr3_aa: CASRYQGMAKNIQYF

v_call: TRBV2
j_call: TRBJ2-3
d_call: NA
clone_size: NA
cdr3_nt: TGTGCCAGCAATGACCGGGGGGATACGCAGTATTTT
cdr3_aa: CASNDRGDTQYF